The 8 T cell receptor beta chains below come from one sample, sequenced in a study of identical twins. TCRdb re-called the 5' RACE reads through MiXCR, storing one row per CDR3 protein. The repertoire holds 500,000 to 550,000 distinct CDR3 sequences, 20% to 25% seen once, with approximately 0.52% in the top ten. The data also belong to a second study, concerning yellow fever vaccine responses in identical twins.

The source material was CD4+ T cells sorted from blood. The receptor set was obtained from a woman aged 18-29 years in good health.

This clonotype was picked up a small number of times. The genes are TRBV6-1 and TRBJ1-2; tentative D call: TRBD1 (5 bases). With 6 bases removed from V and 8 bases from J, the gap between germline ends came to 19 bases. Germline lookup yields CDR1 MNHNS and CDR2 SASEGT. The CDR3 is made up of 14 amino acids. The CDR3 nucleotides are TGTGCCAGCAGGACCCTCGGGGCGTTACGGGGCTACACCTTC. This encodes CASRTLGALRGYTF.

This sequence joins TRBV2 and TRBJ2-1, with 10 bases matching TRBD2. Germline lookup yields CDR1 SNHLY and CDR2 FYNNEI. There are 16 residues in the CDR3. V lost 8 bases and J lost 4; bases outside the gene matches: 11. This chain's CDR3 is CASGGELAGSYNEQFF. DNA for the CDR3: TGTGCCAGCGGGGGGGAACTAGCGGGAAGTTACAATGAGCAGTTCTTC.

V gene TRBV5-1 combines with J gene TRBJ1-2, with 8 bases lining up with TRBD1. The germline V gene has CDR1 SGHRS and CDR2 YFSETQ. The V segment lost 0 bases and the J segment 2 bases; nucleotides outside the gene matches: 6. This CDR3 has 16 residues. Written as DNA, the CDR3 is TGCGCCAGCAGCTTGGCTCTGACAGGGGAGAACTATGGCTACACCTTC. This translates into CASSLALTGENYGYTF.

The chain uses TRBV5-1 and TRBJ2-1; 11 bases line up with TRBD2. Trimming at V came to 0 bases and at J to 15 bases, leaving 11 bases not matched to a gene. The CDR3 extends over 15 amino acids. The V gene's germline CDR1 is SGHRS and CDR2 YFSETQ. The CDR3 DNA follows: TGCGCCAGCAGCTTGGAATTTAGCGGGAGGGCCGGTAGGTTCTTC. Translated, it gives CASSLEFSGRAGRFF.

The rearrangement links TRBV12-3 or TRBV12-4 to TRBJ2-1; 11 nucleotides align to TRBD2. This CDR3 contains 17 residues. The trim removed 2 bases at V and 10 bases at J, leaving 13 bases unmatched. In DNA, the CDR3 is TGTGCCAGCAGTTTACCAATAGGAACTAGCGGGAGTCACGAGCAGTTCTTC. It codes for CASSLPIGTSGSHEQFF.

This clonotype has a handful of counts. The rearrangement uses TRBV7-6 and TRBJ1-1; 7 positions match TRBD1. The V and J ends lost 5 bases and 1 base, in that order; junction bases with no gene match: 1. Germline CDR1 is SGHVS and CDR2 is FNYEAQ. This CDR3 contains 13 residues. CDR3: CASSTGENTEAFF. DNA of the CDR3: TGTGCCAGCAGCACAGGGGAGAACACTGAAGCTTTCTTT.

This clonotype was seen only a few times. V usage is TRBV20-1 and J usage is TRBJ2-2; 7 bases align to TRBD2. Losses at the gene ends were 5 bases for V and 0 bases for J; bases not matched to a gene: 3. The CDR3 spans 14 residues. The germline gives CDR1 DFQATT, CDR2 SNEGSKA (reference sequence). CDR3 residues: CSAYSGTNTGELFF. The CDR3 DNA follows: TGCAGTGCTTACAGCGGGACGAACACCGGGGAGCTGTTTTTT.

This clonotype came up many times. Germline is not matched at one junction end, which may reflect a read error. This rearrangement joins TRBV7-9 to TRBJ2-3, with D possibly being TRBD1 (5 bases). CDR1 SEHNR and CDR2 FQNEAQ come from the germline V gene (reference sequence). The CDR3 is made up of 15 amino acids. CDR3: CASSLGPGSTDTQYF. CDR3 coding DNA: TGCGCCAGCAGCTTGGGGCCAGGAAGCACAGATACGCAGTATTTT.